This T cell receptor (beta chain) was recorded in a study of PD-L1 blockade in urothelial cancer. Study-level information: The patients had undergone anywhere from 0 to 3 prior chemotherapy regimens.

The data were produced by immunoSEQ multiplex PCR, yet TCRdb's version contains in-frame clones alone and is incomplete. The repertoire holds around 27,000 clones, with over 80% as singletons. The patients' disease, urothelial carcinoma, was locally advanced or metastatic. Germline V lookup: CDR1 SGHRS, CDR2 YFSETQ. V was trimmed by 4 bases and J by 5 bases, leaving 13 bases between them. This CDR3 spans 14 amino acids. The TCR sequence derives from a man aged 50 to 59 with urothelial cancer. This chain uses TRBV5-1 with TRBJ1-5; a weak D match, TRBD1 (5 bases). Material: PBMCs, obtained around atezolizumab (anti-PD-L1) treatment. For the CDR3, the DNA is TGCGCCAGCAGCCCGGGTGGGGGGGATCAGCCCCAGCATTTT. Translating it yields CASSPGGGDQPQHF.